This T cell receptor (beta chain) was sequenced during a study of T cell changes during pregnancy in multiple sclerosis. The J segment lost 3 bases and the V segment lost 5 bases, leaving 4 bases of the junction unmatched. The germline gives CDR1 MNHNY, CDR2 SVGAGI (reference sequence). The CDR3 is 14 residues long. This table comes from immunoSEQ multiplex PCR, and its TCRdb copy is limited to in-frame clones, with some not included. Among 70,000 to 80,000 clones listed, over 80% were seen once. Sequencing was performed on peripheral blood, taken in the first trimester of pregnancy. The TCR was taken from a female donor with multiple sclerosis, enrolled in a pregnancy study. The chain carries TRBV6-6 and TRBJ1-5, with TRBD1 identical over 7 bases. Here the CDR3 reads CASSTGASNQPQHF. CDR3 sequence (DNA): TGTGCCAGCAGTACAGGGGCATCCAATCAGCCCCAGCATTTT.